Below are 25 T cell receptor beta chains sequenced from a single sample in a study of shared clonotypes between healthy human individuals. Positive CCR7 selection of CD45RO-negative cells yielded the naive CD8 cells, and terminally differentiated effector memory CD45RA+ cells were excluded. The table came from immunoSEQ multiplex PCR; TCRdb's copy has only in-frame clones and leaves some out. The sample has about 2.2 million clones; under 95% are singletons. The specimen sequenced was naive CD8+ T cells from PBMCs. The receptors here all came from a man between 18 and 35 years old in good health. Some clones in this sample may be carry-over from other donors' samples.

This chain connects TRBV19 to TRBJ1-5; no clear D. CDR1 is LNHDA and CDR2 is SQIVND in the germline V gene (reference sequence). V was cut by 4 bases and J by 0 bases, with 16 bases left in between. There are 17 residues in the CDR3. The CDR3 loop reads CASSTREFGISNQPQHF. The CDR3 nucleotides are TGTGCCAGTAGTACGCGGGAGTTCGGTATTAGCAATCAGCCCCAGCATTTT. Based on the CDR3 plus reference TRBV19 and TRBJ1-5, the full variable domain is DGGITQSPKYLFRKEGQNVTLSCEQNLNHDAMYWYRQDPGQGLRLIYYSQIVNDFQKGDIAEGYSVSREKKESFPLTVTSAQKNPTAFYLCASSTREFGISNQPQHFGDGTRLSIL.

Turning to this clone: Additional DNA sequences in this sample encode the identical CDR3. The genes are TRBV7-6 and TRBJ2-7; weak D call: TRBD1 (5 bases). V lost 5 bases, J lost 3 bases, and 11 bases lay in between. Germline lookup yields CDR1 SGHVS and CDR2 FNYEAQ. The CDR3 loop spans 13 amino acids. CDR3 bases: TGTGCCAGCAGCCCCCGGACAAGCTACGAGCAGTACTTC. Its protein is CASSPRTSYEQYF.

This chain links TRBV4-1 with TRBJ2-2; D is unclear. Trimming stripped 3 bases from V and 3 bases from J, with 11 bases between. The CDR3 runs to 15 residues. Per germline, CDR1 MGHRA and CDR2 YSYEKL. The CDR3 loop reads CASSQGYKYTGELFF. The CDR3 bases are TGCGCCAGCAGCCAGGGGTATAAGTACACCGGGGAGCTGTTTTTT.

The genes are TRBV27 and TRBJ2-7, with TRBD1 as a possible D gene (6 bases). Germline CDR1 and CDR2: MNHEY and SMNVEV (reference sequence). Trimming left V 5 bases short and J 3 bases short, with 11 bases between. The CDR3 has 13 residues. This chain's CDR3 is CASSHRERYEQYF. The DNA of the CDR3 is TGTGCCAGCAGTCACAGGGAACGCTACGAGCAGTACTTC.

The chain combines TRBV28 with TRBJ1-6; D might be TRBD1 (5 bases). The CDR3 sequence is 11 residues long. V shed 8 bases and J shed 7 bases, with 6 bases lying between them. CDR1 and CDR2 (germline): MDHEN, SYDVKM. The CDR3 nucleotides read TGTGCCAGCTCAGGGAATTCACCCCTCCACTTT. Encoded protein: CASSGNSPLHF.

The V and J genes are TRBV7-9 and TRBJ1-2; 7 bases fit TRBD1. Trimming removed 3 bases from V and 7 bases from J; junction bases left unmatched: 5. Germline CDR1 is SEHNR and CDR2 is FQNEAQ (reference sequence). The CDR3 consists of 13 residues. In DNA, the CDR3 is TGTGCCAGCAGCTTCGGACAGGAGATTGGCTACACCTTC. Translation: CASSFGQEIGYTF.

This clone has just one count. The chain carries TRBV5-4 and TRBJ2-1; 8 nucleotides match TRBD2. Germline CDR1 reads SGHNT; CDR2 reads YYREEE (reference sequence). This CDR3 contains 15 residues. The J segment lost 6 bases and the V segment lost 2 bases, leaving 7 bases of the junction unmatched. The CDR3 DNA sequence: TGTGCCAGCAGCTTAAGGCGGGAGGTTCTCAATGAGCAGTTCTTC. Protein product: CASSLRREVLNEQFF.

The J gene is TRBJ2-1, the V gene TRBV7-9, with 7 bases lining up with TRBD1. CDR1 is SEHNR and CDR2 is FQNEAQ in the germline V gene (reference sequence). Trimming at V came to 2 bases and at J to 7 bases, leaving 2 bases not matched to a gene. This CDR3 is built from 13 residues. The CDR3 nucleotides are TGTGCCAGCAGCTTACCGGGACAGAATGAGCAGTTCTTC. Translation: CASSLPGQNEQFF.

The rearrangement links TRBV7-9 to TRBJ2-5; D not certain. Per germline, CDR1 SEHNR and CDR2 FQNEAQ (reference sequence). The CDR3 totals 14 residues. Trimming stripped 1 base from V and 5 bases from J, with 11 bases between. The chain's CDR3 is CASSLDMGLETQYF. Here the CDR3 DNA reads TGTGCCAGCAGCTTAGATATGGGTTTGGAGACCCAGTACTTC.

The chain carries TRBV5-6 and TRBJ2-7, with D possibly being TRBD2 (6 bases). V was shortened by 4 bases and J by 6 bases, with 11 bases between the two germline ends. This CDR3 is built from 12 residues. Germline V gives CDR1 SGHDT, CDR2 YYEEEE. The CDR3, as DNA: TGTGCCAGCAGCCTTAGCGGAACCGAGCAGTACTTC. This gives the protein CASSLSGTEQYF.

V and J are TRBV11-2 and TRBJ2-3; the match to TRBD2 covers 10 bases. CDR1 and CDR2 (germline): SGHAT, FQNNGV. The trim removed 5 bases at V and 5 bases at J, leaving 10 bases unmatched. CDR3 length: 16 residues. The CDR3 spells CASSGLAGEREDTQYF. DNA for the CDR3: TGTGCCAGCAGCGGCCTAGCGGGAGAGCGTGAAGATACGCAGTATTTT.

In its sample, this clone was seen a few times. This sample also contains other DNA sequences that code for the same CDR3. The gene calls are TRBV30 and TRBJ1-1; tentatively, D is TRBD1 (6 bases). Germline V gene sequence: CDR1 GTSNPN, CDR2 SVGIG (reference sequence). The germline V and J ends were trimmed by 3 bases and 3 bases, with 8 bases remaining between them. CDR3 length: 12 residues. As DNA, the CDR3 is TGTGCCTGGAGCCAGGGGTACACTGAAGCTTTCTTT. Translated, it gives CAWSQGYTEAFF. Combining the CDR3 with reference TRBV30 and TRBJ1-1 gives the whole variable domain SQTIHQWPATLVQPVGSPLSLECTVEGTSNPNLYWYRQAAGRGLQLLFYSVGIGQISSEVPQNLSASRPQDRQFILSSKKLLLSDSGFYLCAWSQGYTEAFFGQGTRLTVV.

The chain has TRBV10-3 and TRBJ2-7; D might be TRBD1 or TRBD2, each matching 5 bases. Germline loops: CDR1 ENHRY, CDR2 SYGVKD. Trimming removed 3 bases from V and 6 bases from J, with 6 bases in between. The CDR3 is made up of 11 amino acids. The CDR3 is CAISDGTEQYF. DNA for the CDR3: TGTGCCATCAGTGATGGGACCGAGCAGTACTTC.

The V and J genes are TRBV9 and TRBJ2-3, with D perhaps TRBD1 (6 bases). The germline V gene has CDR1 SGDLS and CDR2 YYNGEE. Trimming shortened V by 1 base and J by 4 bases, and 13 bases separated the two germline ends. There are 15 residues in the CDR3. Here the CDR3 reads CASSVQGKSSDTQYF. Here the CDR3 DNA reads TGTGCCAGCAGCGTACAGGGGAAATCCTCAGATACGCAGTATTTT.

The chain is built from TRBV4-3 and TRBJ2-7; D unclear. Germline V lookup: CDR1 LGHNA, CDR2 YSLEER. V was clipped by 1 base and J by 2 bases, with 12 bases between them. The CDR3 is 15 residues long. The CDR3 coding sequence is TGCGCCAGCAGCCAAGGTCTACTGGAAGCCTACGAGCAGTACTTC. This gives the protein CASSQGLLEAYEQYF.

The chain carries TRBV9 and TRBJ2-5; 10 bases are a match to TRBD2. V lost 3 bases and J lost 0; bases outside the gene matches: 8. The CDR3 has 17 residues. Germline V CDR1 and CDR2: SGDLS, YYNGEE. The CDR3: CASSAGWGLANQETQYF. The CDR3 coding sequence is TGTGCCAGCAGCGCCGGATGGGGACTAGCGAACCAAGAGACCCAGTACTTC.

The chain has TRBV27 and TRBJ2-2, with 8 bases lining up with TRBD1. V lost 3 bases, J lost 3 bases, and 3 bases stayed unmatched. This CDR3 comprises 15 residues. CDR1 and CDR2 (germline): MNHEY, SMNVEV (reference sequence). The CDR3 here is CASSLQTGDTGELFF. CDR3 coding DNA: TGTGCCAGCAGTTTGCAGACAGGGGACACCGGGGAGCTGTTTTTT.

Regarding this clone: The same CDR3 is also encoded by other DNA sequences in this sample. The chain carries TRBV5-4 and TRBJ2-7, with 11 positions matching TRBD2. Germline CDR1 and CDR2: SGHNT and YYREEE (reference sequence). CDR3 length equals 14 residues. The V gene end was trimmed by 4 bases and the J gene end by 3 bases; junction bases not matched to a gene: 3. CDR3 amino acids: CASSLGTSGYEQYF. The CDR3 nucleotides are TGTGCCAGCAGCCTCGGGACTAGCGGCTACGAGCAGTACTTC.

The gene calls are TRBV15 and TRBJ1-5; D ambiguous. Per germline, CDR1 LNHNV and CDR2 YYDKDF (reference sequence). V lost 4 bases, J lost 0 bases, and 10 bases lay in between. The CDR3 consists of 15 residues. This CDR3 reads CATSTRDRSNQPQHF. In DNA form, the CDR3 reads TGTGCCACCAGCACCCGAGACCGTAGCAATCAGCCCCAGCATTTT. The complete variable domain, with remaining parts taken from reference TRBV15 and TRBJ1-5, reads DAMVIQNPRYQVTQFGKPVTLSCSQTLNHNVMYWYQQKSSQAPKLLFHYYDKDFNNEADTPDNFQSRRPNTSFCFLDIRSPGLGDTAMYLCATSTRDRSNQPQHFGDGTRLSIL.

J is TRBJ2-7 and V is TRBV7-7, with 8 nucleotides matching TRBD1. The V and J ends lost 1 base and 4 bases, in that order; junction bases with no gene match: 6. This CDR3 spans 15 amino acids. CDR1 is SSHAT, CDR2 FNYEAQ, per germline (reference sequence). DNA of the CDR3: TGTGCCAGCAGCTTAGGGGTGACAGGGGCTTACGAGCAGTACTTC. Amino acids: CASSLGVTGAYEQYF.

The V call is TRBV9, the J call TRBJ1-2; 7 bases are shared with TRBD1. J lost 8 bases, V lost 0 bases, and 10 bases had no gene match. The germline V gene encodes CDR1 SGDLS and CDR2 YYNGEE. The CDR3 runs to 15 residues. The CDR3 sequence is CASSVGQGGPWGYTF. DNA for the CDR3: TGTGCCAGCAGCGTAGGCCAGGGGGGCCCATGGGGCTACACCTTC.

Turning to this clone: Other DNA sequences from this sample encode an identical CDR3 as well. The chain joins TRBV6-5 to TRBJ2-7; a possible D gene is TRBD2 (5 bases). The germline CDR1 and CDR2 sequences are MNHEY and SVGAGI. The CDR3 runs 16 residues. V was trimmed by 0 bases and J by 0 bases, leaving 12 bases between them. The CDR3 spells CASSYSSGESSYEQYF. DNA for the CDR3: TGTGCCAGCAGTTACTCGAGCGGAGAGAGCTCCTACGAGCAGTACTTC.

Note on this clone: A much larger clone lies a single base off, so this may be a read error. The sample contains more than one DNA sequence encoding this CDR3. The chain carries TRBV7-9 and TRBJ2-1; no definite D call. CDR1 is SEHNR, CDR2 FQNEAQ, per germline (reference sequence). This CDR3 comprises 11 residues. V was shortened by 0 bases and J by 10 bases, with 4 bases between the two germline ends. In DNA, the CDR3 is TGTGCCAGCAGCTTAGCCGGGGAGCAGTTCTTC. This sequence encodes CASSLAGEQFF.

V usage is TRBV27 and J usage is TRBJ2-7; D gene unclear. The CDR3 runs to 15 residues. Germline CDR1 is MNHEY and CDR2 is SMNVEV (reference sequence). V gave up 2 bases and J gave up 3 bases, with 14 bases separating them. The CDR3 DNA reads TGTGCCAGCAGTTTACTTTCGGCCCCCAACTACGAGCAGTACTTC. Translation: CASSLLSAPNYEQYF.

The rearrangement joins TRBV5-1 to TRBJ2-3; 11 nucleotides agree with TRBD1. This CDR3 spans 19 amino acids. CDR1 is SGHRS and CDR2 is YFSETQ in the germline V gene. The V and J ends lost 3 bases and 6 bases, in that order; junction bases with no gene match: 18. This chain's CDR3 is CASSSIRDRGIPLGDTQYF. The CDR3 DNA follows: TGCGCCAGCAGCTCCATCCGGGACAGGGGGATCCCCTTGGGGGATACGCAGTATTTT.